This T cell receptor beta chain was sequenced in a study of CD8 T cells in ankylosing spondylitis. This clonotype was detected ten times or more. The antigen remains unidentified. Study-wide results and limits: Significant enrichment of disease-linked clones was reportedly seen in matched ankylosing spondylitis synovial fluid.

TCRdb fed the 5' RACE reads into MiXCR, producing one record per CDR3 protein. The sample contains about 130,000 distinct CDR3 sequences, around 7% of which appear only once. CDR3 size: 15 residues. V gave up 2 bases and J gave up 2 bases; unmatched junction bases: 6. Germline CDR1 is MNHEY and CDR2 is SVGEGT. The sequencing sample was made of blood, either unsorted or a sorted T cell fraction (not recorded which). The chain employs TRBV6-2 or TRBV6-3 and TRBJ2-7; TRBD2 matches 7 bases. The sequence came from a male donor with ankylosing spondylitis or in good health (not recorded which). The CDR3 bases are TGTGCCAGCAGTTACGAGAGCGGGGCAACCTACGAGCAGTACTTC. It translates to CASSYESGATYEQYF.